This TCR beta chain was recovered during a study of cytomegalovirus exposure and HLA in healthy donors. Per germline, CDR1 MNHNS and CDR2 SASEGT. Trimming at V came to 8 bases and at J to 5 bases, leaving 9 bases not matched to a gene. This CDR3 contains 14 residues. The study ran its PCR with 60 Vbeta and 13 Jbeta primers. The table came from immunoSEQ multiplex PCR; TCRdb's copy has only in-frame clones and leaves some out. The data contain 130,000 to 150,000 clones, over 75% of them seen just once; the ten biggest clones take up 1.5% to 2%. This TCR was recovered from a woman in her twenties or thirties in good health and CMV-seronegative. The sequencing input was PBMCs. The chain combines TRBV6-1 with TRBJ2-5, with 9 bases lining up with TRBD2. CDR3 amino acids: CASRSGGRGETQYF. The CDR3 DNA reads TGTGCCAGCCGTAGCGGGGGCCGAGGGGAGACCCAGTACTTC.